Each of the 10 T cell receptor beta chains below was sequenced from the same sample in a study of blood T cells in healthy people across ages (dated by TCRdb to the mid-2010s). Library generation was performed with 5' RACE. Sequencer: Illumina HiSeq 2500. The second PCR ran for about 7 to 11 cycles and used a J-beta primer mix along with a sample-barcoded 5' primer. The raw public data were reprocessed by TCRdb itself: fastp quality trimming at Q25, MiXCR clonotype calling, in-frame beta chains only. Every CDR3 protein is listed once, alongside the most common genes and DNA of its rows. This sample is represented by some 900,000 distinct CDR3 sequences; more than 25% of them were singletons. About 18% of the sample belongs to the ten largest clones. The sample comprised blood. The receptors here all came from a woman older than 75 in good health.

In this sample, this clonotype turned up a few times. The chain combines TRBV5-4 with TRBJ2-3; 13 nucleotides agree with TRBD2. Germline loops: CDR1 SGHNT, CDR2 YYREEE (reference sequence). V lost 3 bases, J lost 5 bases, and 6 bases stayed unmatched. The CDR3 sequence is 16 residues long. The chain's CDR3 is CASSSKTSGGLDTQYF. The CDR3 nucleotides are TGTGCCAGCAGCTCTAAGACTAGCGGGGGGTTAGATACGCAGTATTTT.

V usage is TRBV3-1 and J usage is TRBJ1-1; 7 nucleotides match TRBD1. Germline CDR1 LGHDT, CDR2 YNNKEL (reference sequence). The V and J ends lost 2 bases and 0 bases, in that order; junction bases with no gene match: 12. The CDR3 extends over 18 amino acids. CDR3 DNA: TGTGCCAGCAGCCAACATACGAGGGACAGAGCTATGAACACTGAAGCTTTCTTT. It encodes CASSQHTRDRAMNTEAFF. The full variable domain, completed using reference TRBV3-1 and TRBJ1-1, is DTAVSQTPKYLVTQMGNDKSIKCEQNLGHDTMYWYKQDSKKFLKIMFSYNNKELIINETVPNRFSPKSPDKAHLNLHINSLELGDSAVYFCASSQHTRDRAMNTEAFFGQGTRLTVV.

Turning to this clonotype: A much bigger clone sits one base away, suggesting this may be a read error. The CDR3 coding sequence is TGCAGCGTCCCTTTTGGGACAGGTCACAATGAGCAGTTCTTC. Amino acids: CSVPFGTGHNEQFF. V gene TRBV29-1 combines with J gene TRBJ2-1; 8 nucleotides line up with TRBD1. The CDR3 is made up of 14 amino acids. J was trimmed by 5 bases and V by 6 bases; bases with no gene match: 9. CDR1 and CDR2 (germline): SQVTM, ANQGSEA.

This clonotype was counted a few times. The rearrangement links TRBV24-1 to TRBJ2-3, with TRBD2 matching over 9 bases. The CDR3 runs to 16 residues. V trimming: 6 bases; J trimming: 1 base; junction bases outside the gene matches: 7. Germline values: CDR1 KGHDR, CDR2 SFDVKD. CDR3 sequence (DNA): TGTGCCACCAGTTCGACTTTAGCGGGGGGCACAGATACGCAGTATTTT. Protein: CATSSTLAGGTDTQYF.

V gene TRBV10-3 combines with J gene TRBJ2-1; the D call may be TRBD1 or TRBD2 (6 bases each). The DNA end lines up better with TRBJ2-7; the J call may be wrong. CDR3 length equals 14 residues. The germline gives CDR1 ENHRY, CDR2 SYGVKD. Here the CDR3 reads CATNAGGAYNEQYF. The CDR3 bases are TGTGCCACTAATGCCGGGGGCGCGTACAATGAGCAGTACTTC.

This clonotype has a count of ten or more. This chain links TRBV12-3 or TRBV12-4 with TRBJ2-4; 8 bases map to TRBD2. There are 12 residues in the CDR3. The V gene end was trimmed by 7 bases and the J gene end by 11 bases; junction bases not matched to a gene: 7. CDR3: CASTPGLGVQYF. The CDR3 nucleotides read TGTGCCAGCACCCCGGGACTAGGGGTTCAGTACTTC.

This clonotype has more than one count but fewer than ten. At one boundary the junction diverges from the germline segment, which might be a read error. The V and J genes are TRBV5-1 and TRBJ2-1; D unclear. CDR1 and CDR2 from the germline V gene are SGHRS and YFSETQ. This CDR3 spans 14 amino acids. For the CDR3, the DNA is TGCGCCAGCAGCTTTCCAGGATACTACAATGGGCAGTTCTTC. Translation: CASSFPGYYNGQFF.

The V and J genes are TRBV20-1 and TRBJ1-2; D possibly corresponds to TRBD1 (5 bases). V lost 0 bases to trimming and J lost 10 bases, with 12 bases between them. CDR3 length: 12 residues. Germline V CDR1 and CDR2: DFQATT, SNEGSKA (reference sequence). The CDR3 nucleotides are TGCAGTGCTAGAGATCTCAGGGTAGTCTACACCTTC. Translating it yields CSARDLRVVYTF.

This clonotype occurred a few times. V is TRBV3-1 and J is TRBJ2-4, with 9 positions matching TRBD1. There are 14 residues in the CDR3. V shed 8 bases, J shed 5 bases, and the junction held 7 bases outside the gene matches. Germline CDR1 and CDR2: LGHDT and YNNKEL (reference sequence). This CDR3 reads CASPMGQGQNIQYF. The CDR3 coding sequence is TGTGCCAGCCCGATGGGACAGGGACAAAACATTCAGTACTTC.

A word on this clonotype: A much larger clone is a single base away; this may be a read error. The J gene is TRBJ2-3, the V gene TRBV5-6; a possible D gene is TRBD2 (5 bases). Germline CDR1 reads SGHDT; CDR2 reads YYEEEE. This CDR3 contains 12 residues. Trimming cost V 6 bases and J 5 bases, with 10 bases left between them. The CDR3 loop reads CASTLEEDTQYF. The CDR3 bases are TGTGCCAGCACCCTGGAGGAAGATACGCAGTATTTT.